The rows below give T cell receptor beta chains drawn from one sample of a study of cytomegalovirus exposure and HLA in healthy donors. Here immunoSEQ multiplex PCR was the method, and the copy in TCRdb shows in-frame clones only, minus some. Here the sample spans over 150,000 clones, over 65% being singletons. Sequencing used PBMCs. The receptor set was obtained from a boy aged 2 to 9 in good health and CMV-seronegative. Each CDR3 is given with its conserved first and last residue. Each record gives: D gene, clone size, J gene, V gene, CDR3 protein, CDR3 DNA. The D gene is left open where the match is weak. Part of the rows lack a size; the others show once, few, many or a class for expanded clones.

>TRBD2|NA|TRBJ2-5|TRBV5-6
CASRRGLGYQETQYF
TGTGCCAGCAGGAGGGGACTAGGGTACCAAGAGACCCAGTACTTC
>TRBD1|NA|TRBJ1-2|TRBV4-3
CASSQLTGQGIRGYTF
TGCGCCAGCAGCCAACTCACGGGACAGGGGATTAGAGGCTACACCTTC
>TRBD2|NA|TRBJ2-3|TRBV2
CASLEASGGAPDTQYF
TGTGCCAGCCTGGAGGCTAGCGGGGGGGCCCCAGATACGCAGTATTTT
>TRBD1|NA|TRBJ2-7|TRBV7-3
CASSLSLVRDRVSYEQYF
TGTGCCAGCAGCTTAAGCCTCGTCCGGGACAGGGTCTCCTACGAGCAGTACTTC
>NA|NA|TRBJ1-2|TRBV7-9
CASTIQGKLYGYTF
TGTGCCAGCACAATTCAGGGGAAACTCTATGGCTACACCTTC
>NA|NA|TRBJ1-1|TRBV6-6
CASSPGWHFMNTEAFF
TGTGCCAGCAGCCCCGGGTGGCATTTCATGAACACTGAAGCTTTCTTT
>NA|NA|TRBJ1-1|TRBV6-5
CASSSGPGGTEAFF
TGTGCCAGCAGTTCCGGTCCGGGGGGCACTGAAGCTTTCTTT
>NA|NA|TRBJ1-1|TRBV6-1
CASSEIMNTEAFF
TGTGCCAGCAGTGAAATCATGAACACTGAAGCTTTCTTT
>TRBD2|NA|TRBJ2-7|TRBV4-2
CASSGEASGGATYEQYF
TGTGCCAGCAGCGGAGAGGCTAGCGGGGGGGCAACCTACGAGCAGTACTTC
>NA|NA|TRBJ2-7|TRBV19
CASSMQTAFYEQYF
TGTGCCAGTAGTATGCAGACAGCATTCTACGAGCAGTACTTC
>TRBD1|NA|TRBJ2-5|TRBV19
CASRQVPGQGKQYF
TGTGCCAGTAGACAAGTCCCGGGACAGGGGAAACAGTACTTC
>NA|NA|TRBJ2-3|TRBV7-9
CASSLERDTQYF
TGTGCCAGCAGCTTAGAGAGAGATACGCAGTATTTT
>NA|NA|TRBJ1-2|TRBV4-2
CASSFDSDGYTF
TGTGCCAGCAGCTTTGACAGCGATGGCTACACCTTC
>NA|NA|TRBJ2-4|TRBV5-6
CASSFPRGDIQYF
TGTGCCAGCAGCTTTCCCAGGGGAGACATTCAGTACTTC
>TRBD1|once|TRBJ1-1|TRBV29-1
CSVGGNRGRNTEAFF
TGCAGCGTTGGGGGGAACAGGGGAAGGAACACTGAAGCTTTCTTT
>NA|NA|TRBJ2-7|TRBV7-2
CASSLRGGDFYEQYF
TGTGCCAGCAGCTTAAGAGGGGGGGACTTCTACGAGCAGTACTTC
>NA|NA|TRBJ2-5|TRBV27
CASSLSAGETQYF
TGTGCCAGCAGTTTATCTGCGGGAGAGACCCAGTACTTC
>NA|NA|TRBJ2-7|TRBV4-3
CASSQDSQGRSYEQYF
TGCGCCAGCAGCCAAGATTCGCAGGGCCGGTCCTACGAGCAGTACTTC
>NA|NA|TRBJ1-1|TRBV4-3
CASSKEVIGPGAEAFF
TGCGCCAGCAGCAAAGAGGTAATAGGTCCAGGGGCTGAAGCTTTCTTT
>NA|NA|TRBJ2-4|TRBV7-3
CASSLVGGRDIQYF
TGTGCCAGCAGCTTAGTGGGGGGGCGAGACATTCAGTACTTC
>NA|NA|TRBJ2-3|TRBV2
CASNGLTTDTQYF
TGTGCCAGCAACGGACTGACCACAGATACGCAGTATTTT
>NA|NA|TRBJ1-2|TRBV7-2
CASSLGQGDGYTF
TGTGCCAGCAGCTTAGGGCAGGGTGATGGCTACACCTTC
>TRBD2|few|TRBJ2-1|TRBV7-9
CASSLALLFRTRYNEQFF
TGTGCCAGCAGCTTAGCCTTACTTTTCCGGACTAGGTACAATGAGCAGTTCTTC
>NA|NA|TRBJ2-7|TRBV7-9
CASSLGPRDKSYEQYF
TGTGCCAGCAGCTTAGGCCCCCGGGACAAGTCCTACGAGCAGTACTTC
>NA|NA|TRBJ1-6|TRBV9
CASSVEPGPMNTLHF
TGTGCCAGCAGCGTAGAACCAGGCCCCATGAACACCCTCCACTTT
>NA|NA|TRBJ1-1|TRBV27
CASRMTGAGAAFF
TGTGCCAGCAGGATGACAGGTGCGGGAGCAGCTTTCTTT
>NA|NA|TRBJ2-1|TRBV6-1
CASSERQTYYNEQFF
TGTGCCAGCAGTGAACGACAGACTTACTACAATGAGCAGTTCTTC
>TRBD1|NA|TRBJ2-1|TRBV7-6
CASSLAPTGTDDNEQFF
TGTGCCAGCAGCTTAGCCCCAACCGGGACAGACGACAATGAGCAGTTCTTC
>NA|NA|TRBJ1-5|TRBV7-6
CASSPDGGQPQHF
TGTGCCAGCAGCCCCGACGGGGGTCAGCCCCAGCATTTT
>TRBD1|few|TRBJ2-7|TRBV11-2
CASSLKTGGLYEQYF
TGTGCCAGCAGCTTGAAGACAGGGGGCCTCTACGAGCAGTACTTC
>NA|NA|TRBJ2-5|TRBV9
CASSVGDNAQETQYF
TGTGCCAGCAGCGTGGGCGATAATGCCCAAGAGACCCAGTACTTC
>TRBD1|NA|TRBJ2-1|TRBV4-1
CASSPGQGGYNEQFF
TGCGCCAGCAGCCCAGGACAGGGGGGATACAATGAGCAGTTCTTC
>NA|NA|TRBJ2-3|TRBV4-1
CASSQDSPAHSTDTQYF
TGCGCCAGCAGCCAAGATAGCCCCGCGCATAGCACAGATACGCAGTATTTT
>TRBD2|NA|TRBJ2-3|TRBV27
CASSPRGGLPDTQYF
TGTGCCAGCAGTCCGCGGGGGGGCCTCCCAGATACGCAGTATTTT
>TRBD1|NA|TRBJ2-7|TRBV14
CASAGTGTYEQYF
TGTGCCAGTGCCGGGACAGGTACCTACGAGCAGTACTTC
>NA|few|TRBJ2-7|TRBV6-1
CASSATGGVDEQYF
TGTGCCAGCAGCGCCACAGGGGGGGTCGACGAGCAGTACTTC